A selection of T cell receptor beta chains follows, all from one sample in a study of blood T cell repertoires in COVID-19. Clones were read by immunoSEQ multiplex PCR, and TCRdb kept only the in-frame ones, dropping some. The sample includes around 270,000 clones, around 85% of them seen just once. The sample consisted of PBMCs or T cells enriched from blood (not recorded which). The source is a woman aged 25 to 39 who had recovered from COVID-19. The conserved cysteine and the conserved F or W are not part of the CDR3 here. A clone size is listed for some rows: how often the clone was seen (once, few, many), or a class if it is expanded.

>-|TRBV18|TRBJ2-7
ASSPGAFQGEQY
>-|TRBV14|TRBJ2-5
ASSQGYRTQETQY
>-|TRBV3-1/TRBV3-2|TRBJ2-3
ASSQGVTGGTSRVEMQY
>-|TRBV5-1|TRBJ1-4
ASSFGGSNEKLF
>-|TRBV28|TRBJ2-7
ASSLALWTGDGQY
>-|TRBV28|TRBJ1-4
ASSSGGGASNEKLF
>-|TRBV5-1|TRBJ2-3
ASSLVSGGPDTQY
>-|TRBV5-1|TRBJ2-7
ASSLDPRTSGGSYEQY
>-|TRBV6-5|TRBJ2-7
ASSTSGASYEQY
>-|TRBV7-6|TRBJ2-1
ASSATGGSYNEQF
>-|TRBV5-6|TRBJ2-1
ASSLLGRGGQF
>once|TRBV14|TRBJ1-1
ASSPVMNTEAF
>once|TRBV5-4|TRBJ2-7
ASSFDRDSLEQY
>-|TRBV27|TRBJ1-2
ASSPDRAPANYGYT
>once|TRBV7-9|TRBJ1-1
ASSLVLNTEAF
>few|TRBV5-4|TRBJ2-1
ASSLGGLAGNEQF
>-|TRBV4-1|TRBJ1-1
ASSQVAGGTAF
>-|TRBV25-1|TRBJ2-5
ASFLGEAQY
>-|TRBV6-5|TRBJ2-7
ASRSTGGAYEQY
>-|TRBV11-3|TRBJ2-1
ASSLDRAGSSYNEQF
>-|TRBV5-1|TRBJ1-2
ASSLIAGSDPRYGYT
>-|TRBV7-9|TRBJ1-1
ASSLPSMNTEAF
>-|TRBV13|TRBJ2-1
ASSFSPGAGGPSNEQF
>-|TRBV7-9|TRBJ1-1
ASSHKQGRTEAF
>-|TRBV5-4|TRBJ1-1
ASSQAGNTEAF
>-|TRBV6-4|TRBJ2-3
ASSDGPSRSTDTQY
>-|TRBV7-9|TRBJ1-5
ASSSGQGGQPQH
>-|TRBV11-2|TRBJ2-7
ASSLDQIASYEQY
>once|TRBV4-1|TRBJ1-6
ASSQVQASSYNSPLH
>-|TRBV6-5|TRBJ1-6
ASSRSQSPLH
>-|TRBV28|TRBJ2-6
ASRGLGQPKGIPGANVLT
>-|TRBV28|TRBJ2-2
ASSSGLAGADYGELF
>-|TRBV29-1|TRBJ2-3
SVLPLGQITDTQY
>-|TRBV2|TRBJ1-5
ASSEYGNQPQH
>once|TRBV27|TRBJ2-1
ASSLGTSGSYNEQF
>-|TRBV4-1|TRBJ1-5
ASSQGIQQGVVSQH
>-|TRBV27|TRBJ2-3
ASSTGVIIDTQY
>-|TRBV28|TRBJ2-1
ASSFNLDSSYNEQF
>once|TRBV3-1/TRBV3-2|TRBJ1-1
ASSQGRGSTEAF
>-|TRBV3-1/TRBV3-2|TRBJ2-3
ASSPPYSDTQY
>-|TRBV5-1|TRBJ2-7
ASSLNRLAGGDEQY
>-|TRBV24-1|TRBJ2-1
ATSDQETSGSFNEQF
>-|TRBV5-1|TRBJ2-2
ASSLGTGTGELF
>-|TRBV4-1|TRBJ2-7
ASSQERAGAPYEQY
>once|TRBV5-1|TRBJ1-1
ASSFGTLNTEAF
>-|TRBV19|TRBJ2-1
ASSRTSSSNYNEQF
>-|TRBV19|TRBJ2-1
ASSIARPPQQF
>-|TRBV6-5|TRBJ2-1
ASSYYGGGAYNEQF
>once|TRBV7-8|TRBJ2-1
ASSLAIGEQF
>-|TRBV30|TRBJ2-7
AWSWASGSYEQY
>-|TRBV11-1|TRBJ2-7
ASSPRTSGPTYEQY
>-|TRBV9|TRBJ1-5
ASSVGTGEAQPQH
>-|TRBV12-1|TRBJ2-1
ASSFKLAGVGEQF
>-|TRBV5-6|TRBJ1-4
ASSLGTGGGRTEKLF
>-|TRBV28|TRBJ1-1
ASSTLMEARPNTEAF